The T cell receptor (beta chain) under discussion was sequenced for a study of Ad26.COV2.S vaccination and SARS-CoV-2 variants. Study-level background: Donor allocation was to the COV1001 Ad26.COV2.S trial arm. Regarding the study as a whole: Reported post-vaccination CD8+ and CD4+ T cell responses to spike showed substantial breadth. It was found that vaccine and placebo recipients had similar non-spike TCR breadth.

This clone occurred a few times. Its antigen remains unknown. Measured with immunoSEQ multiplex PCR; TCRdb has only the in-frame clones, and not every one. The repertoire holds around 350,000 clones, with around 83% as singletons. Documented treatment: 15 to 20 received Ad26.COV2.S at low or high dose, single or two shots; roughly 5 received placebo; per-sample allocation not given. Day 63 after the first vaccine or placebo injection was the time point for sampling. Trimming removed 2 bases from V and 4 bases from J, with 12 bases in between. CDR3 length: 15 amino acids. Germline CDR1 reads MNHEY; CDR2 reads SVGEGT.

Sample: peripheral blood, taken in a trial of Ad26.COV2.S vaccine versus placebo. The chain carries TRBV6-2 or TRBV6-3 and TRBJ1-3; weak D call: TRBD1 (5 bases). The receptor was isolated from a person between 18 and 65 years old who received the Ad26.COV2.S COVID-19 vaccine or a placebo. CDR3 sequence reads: CASSYPTGSGNTIYF. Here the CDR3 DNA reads TGTGCCAGCAGTTACCCTACAGGCTCGGGAAACACCATATATTTT.